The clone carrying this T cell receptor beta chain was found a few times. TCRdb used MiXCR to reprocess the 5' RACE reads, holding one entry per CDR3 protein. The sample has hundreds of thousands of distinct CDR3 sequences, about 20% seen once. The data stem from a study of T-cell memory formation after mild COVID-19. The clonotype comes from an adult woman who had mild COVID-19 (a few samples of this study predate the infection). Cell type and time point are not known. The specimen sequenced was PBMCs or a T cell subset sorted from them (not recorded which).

CDR3 residues: CASSLTGDNQPQHF. Written as DNA, the CDR3 is TGTGCCAGCAGCTTAACAGGGGACAATCAGCCCCAGCATTTT. The chain uses TRBV7-9 and TRBJ1-5, with 7 bases lining up with TRBD1. Unmatched junction bases numbered 1, after V lost 2 bases and J lost 3 bases. The length of the CDR3 is 14 residues. Germline CDR1 SEHNR, CDR2 FQNEAQ (reference sequence).